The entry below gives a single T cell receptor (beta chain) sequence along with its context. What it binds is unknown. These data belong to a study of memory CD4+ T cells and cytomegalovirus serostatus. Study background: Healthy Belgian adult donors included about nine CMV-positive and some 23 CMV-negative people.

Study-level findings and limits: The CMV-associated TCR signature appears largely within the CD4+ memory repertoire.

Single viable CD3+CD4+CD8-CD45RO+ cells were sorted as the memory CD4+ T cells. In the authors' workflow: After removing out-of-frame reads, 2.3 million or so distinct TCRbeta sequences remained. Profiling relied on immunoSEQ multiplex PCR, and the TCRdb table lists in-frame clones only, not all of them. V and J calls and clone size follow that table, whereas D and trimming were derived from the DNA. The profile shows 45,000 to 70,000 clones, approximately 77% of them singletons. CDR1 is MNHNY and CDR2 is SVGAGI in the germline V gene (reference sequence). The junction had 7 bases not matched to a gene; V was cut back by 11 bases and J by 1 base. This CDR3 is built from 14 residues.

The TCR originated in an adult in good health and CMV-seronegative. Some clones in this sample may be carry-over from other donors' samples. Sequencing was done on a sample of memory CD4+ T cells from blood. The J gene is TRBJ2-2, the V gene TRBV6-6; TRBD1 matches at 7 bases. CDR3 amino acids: CAGQDRVNTGELFF. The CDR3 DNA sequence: TGTGCCGGACAAGACAGGGTGAACACCGGGGAGCTGTTTTTT.